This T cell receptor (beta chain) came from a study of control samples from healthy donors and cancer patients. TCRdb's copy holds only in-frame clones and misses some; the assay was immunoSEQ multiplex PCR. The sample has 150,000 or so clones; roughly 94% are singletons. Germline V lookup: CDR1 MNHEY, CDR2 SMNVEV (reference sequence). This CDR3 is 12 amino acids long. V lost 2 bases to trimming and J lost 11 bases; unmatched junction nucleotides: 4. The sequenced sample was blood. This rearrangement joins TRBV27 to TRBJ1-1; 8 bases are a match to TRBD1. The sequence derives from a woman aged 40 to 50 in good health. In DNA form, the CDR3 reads TGTGCCAGCAGTTTACGACAGGGGCGGGCTTTCTTT. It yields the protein CASSLRQGRAFF.